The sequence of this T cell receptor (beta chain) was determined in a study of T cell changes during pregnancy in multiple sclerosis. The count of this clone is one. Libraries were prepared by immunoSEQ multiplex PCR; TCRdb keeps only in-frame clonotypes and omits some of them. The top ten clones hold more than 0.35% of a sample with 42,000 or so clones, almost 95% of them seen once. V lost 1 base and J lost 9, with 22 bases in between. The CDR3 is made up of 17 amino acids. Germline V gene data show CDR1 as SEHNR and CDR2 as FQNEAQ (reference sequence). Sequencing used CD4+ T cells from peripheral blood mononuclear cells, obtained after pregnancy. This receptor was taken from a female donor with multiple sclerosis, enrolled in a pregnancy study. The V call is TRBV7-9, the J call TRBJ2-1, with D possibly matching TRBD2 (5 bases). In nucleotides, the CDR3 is TGTGCCAGCAGCTTAGGCTCCCCCCGCGGCGGGTTTGGTGAGCAGTTCTTC. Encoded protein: CASSLGSPRGGFGEQFF.